The rows below give T cell receptor beta chains drawn from one sample of a study of CD8 T cells in Susac syndrome. Using its own MiXCR run on the immunoSEQ multiplex PCR reads, TCRdb lists one record per CDR3 protein. The sample lists about 94,000 distinct CDR3 sequences, 85% to 95% seen once, with about 0.29% in the top ten. Sequenced: CD4+ T cells from PBMCs. The receptors stem from a human donor with Susac syndrome. Each CDR3 is given with its conserved first and last residue. D genes are given only for firm matches. The size field is filled for only some rows; it gives once, few, many or a size class.

14	TRBD1	TRBJ1-1	-	TRBV20-1	CSAYVQGLGTEAFF	TGCAGTGCTTATGTACAGGGGCTAGGCACTGAAGCTTTCTTT
12	TRBD2	TRBJ2-5	-	TRBV30	CVLGGTSETQYF	TGTGTACTGGGGGGGACCTCAGAGACCCAGTACTTC
11	-	TRBJ2-2	-	TRBV29-1	CSVETPGELFF	TGCAGCGTTGAAACTCCGGGGGAGCTGTTTTTT
16	-	TRBJ1-1	once	TRBV5-1	CASSLHSERVGTEAFF	TGCGCCAGCAGCTTGCACAGCGAACGGGTTGGGACTGAAGCTTTCTTT
10	-	TRBJ1-4	-	TRBV29-1	CSVSEGGLFF	TGCAGCGTTTCAGAGGGAGGACTGTTTTTT
15	TRBD1	TRBJ2-3	-	TRBV15	CATSVRQGPTDTQYF	TGTGCCACCAGCGTGAGACAGGGGCCCACAGATACGCAGTATTTT
12	-	TRBJ2-5	-	TRBV5-1	CASSLSQETQYF	TGCGCCAGCAGCTTATCCCAAGAGACCCAGTACTTC
12	-	TRBJ2-1	-	TRBV29-1	CSVAVDRDEQFF	TGCAGCGTTGCAGTGGACAGAGACGAGCAGTTCTTC
16	-	TRBJ2-5	-	TRBV4-1	CASSQAQQGTQETQYF	TGCGCCAGCAGCCAAGCTCAACAGGGGACTCAAGAGACCCAGTACTTC
14	TRBD2	TRBJ2-2	-	TRBV6-5	CANQTSGHTGELFF	TGTGCCAATCAGACTAGCGGTCACACCGGGGAGCTGTTTTTT
14	TRBD2	TRBJ2-3	-	TRBV30	CAWNLASGRGTQYF	TGTGCCTGGAACCTAGCTAGCGGGCGGGGTACGCAGTATTTT
13	TRBD1	TRBJ1-1	-	TRBV18	CASSQQGLAVAFF	TGTGCCAGCTCACAACAGGGGTTGGCAGTTGCTTTCTTT
13	TRBD2	TRBJ2-5	once	TRBV20-1	CSARGSGRETQYF	TGCAGTGCCCGGGGTAGCGGGAGGGAGACCCAGTACTTC
15	TRBD2	TRBJ2-1	-	TRBV20-1	CSATSRTSGGSEQFF	TGCAGTGCCACCAGTCGGACTAGCGGGGGGAGTGAGCAGTTCTTC
15	-	TRBJ2-3	-	TRBV2	CASSERPSSTDTQYF	TGTGCCAGCAGTGAACGGCCCTCTAGCACAGATACGCAGTATTTT
10	-	TRBJ1-2	-	TRBV20-1	CSARGGRHTF	TGCAGTGCTAGGGGGGGAAGGCACACCTTC
13	TRBD1	TRBJ1-2	-	TRBV29-1	CSAAGGTNYGYTF	TGCAGCGCCGCAGGGGGGACTAACTATGGCTACACCTTC
13	-	TRBJ2-5	-	TRBV20-1	CSAPTSSQETQYF	TGCAGTGCTCCGACTTCCAGCCAAGAGACCCAGTACTTC
15	-	TRBJ2-1	-	TRBV20-1	CSARGLGQLYNEQFF	TGCAGTGCTAGAGGTCTTGGACAGTTATACAATGAGCAGTTCTTC
15	-	TRBJ2-3	-	TRBV28	CASSFGITTADTQYF	TGTGCCAGCAGTTTCGGTATAACAACGGCGGATACGCAGTATTTT
14	TRBD1	TRBJ1-2	-	TRBV12-3/TRBV12-4	CASSLGTGPYGYTF	TGTGCCAGCAGTCTTGGGACAGGACCCTATGGCTACACCTTC
11	-	TRBJ1-2	-	TRBV30	CAWSTGGGYTF	TGTGCCTGGAGTACCGGGGGTGGCTACACCTTC
16	-	TRBJ2-1	-	TRBV13	CASSLGGTAGYNEQFF	TGTGCCAGCAGCTTAGGGGGGACGGCCGGATACAATGAGCAGTTCTTC
14	-	TRBJ1-2	-	TRBV3-1	CASSQDAKGGGYTF	TGTGCCAGCAGCCAAGATGCGAAGGGCGGTGGCTACACCTTC
14	-	TRBJ1-1	once	TRBV15	CATSGGQMNTEAFF	TGTGCCACCAGCGGAGGACAAATGAACACTGAAGCTTTCTTT
14	-	TRBJ2-7	-	TRBV6-6	CASSYGSSSYEQYF	TGTGCCAGCAGTTACGGTTCAAGCTCCTACGAGCAGTACTTC
15	-	TRBJ2-3	-	TRBV5-1	CASSLRGTFTDTQYF	TGCGCCAGCAGCTTGAGGGGGACCTTCACAGATACGCAGTATTTT
16	-	TRBJ1-4	-	TRBV4-1	CASSQPTQNTKEKLFF	TGCGCCAGCAGCCAACCTACACAGAATACGAAGGAAAAACTGTTTTTT
14	TRBD2	TRBJ2-5	-	TRBV20-1	CSASPTSGGGTQYF	TGCAGTGCTAGCCCTACTAGCGGGGGGGGGACCCAGTACTTC
13	TRBD1	TRBJ1-1	-	TRBV7-9	CASSPQGDREAFF	TGTGCCAGCAGCCCCCAGGGGGATAGGGAAGCTTTCTTT
15	-	TRBJ1-5	-	TRBV3-1	CASSQDRAPNQPQHF	TGTGCCAGCAGCCAAGATCGGGCCCCCAATCAGCCCCAGCATTTT
12	-	TRBJ2-4	-	TRBV4-3	CASSQDGNPQYF	TGCGCCAGCAGCCAAGATGGCAATCCGCAGTACTTC
15	-	TRBJ1-2	-	TRBV12-3/TRBV12-4	CASSFKQGASYGYTF	TGTGCCAGCAGTTTTAAACAGGGAGCTTCCTATGGCTACACCTTC
14	-	TRBJ2-7	-	TRBV20-1	CSARDNLNYYEQYF	TGCAGTGCTAGAGATAACCTCAACTACTACGAGCAGTACTTC
14	-	TRBJ2-5	-	TRBV7-8	CASSLSLSQETQYF	TGTGCCAGCAGCTTATCACTATCCCAAGAGACCCAGTACTTC
14	-	TRBJ1-5	few	TRBV12-3/TRBV12-4	CASSLQGSNQPQHF	TGTGCCAGCAGTTTACAGGGAAGCAATCAGCCCCAGCATTTT
16	-	TRBJ2-1	-	TRBV30	CAWSARTFGRHNEQFF	TGTGCCTGGAGTGCTCGGACTTTCGGACGGCACAATGAGCAGTTCTTC
12	-	TRBJ1-4	once	TRBV5-6	CASSFTNGGLFF	TGTGCCAGCAGCTTCACAAACGGGGGACTGTTTTTT
12	-	TRBJ1-2	-	TRBV28	CASGSGRYGYTF	TGTGCCAGCGGCTCAGGGAGGTATGGCTACACCTTC
16	-	TRBJ2-3	-	TRBV7-2	CASSLAAGGVTDTQYF	TGTGCCAGCAGCTTAGCGGCCGGGGGCGTCACAGATACGCAGTATTTT
16	-	TRBJ1-6	-	TRBV3-1	CASSQGVNSYNSPLHF	TGTGCCAGCAGCCAAGGGGTAAACTCCTATAATTCACCCCTCCACTTT
11	TRBD1	TRBJ1-2	once	TRBV4-1	CASSRQGCYTF	TGCGCCAGCAGTCGACAGGGATGCTACACCTTC
16	-	TRBJ2-3	once	TRBV4-3	CASSQDSTTPTDTQYF	TGCGCCAGCAGCCAAGATTCTACGACACCGACAGATACGCAGTATTTT
13	TRBD1	TRBJ1-6	once	TRBV25-1	CASRGQGVSPLHF	TGTGCCAGCAGGGGACAGGGGGTTTCACCCCTCCACTTT
10	-	TRBJ2-3	-	TRBV20-1	CSARHGTQYF	TGCAGTGCTAGACACGGTACGCAGTATTTT
13	-	TRBJ1-5	-	TRBV20-1	CSATALGNQPQHF	TGCAGTGCTACCGCCTTAGGAAATCAGCCCCAGCATTTT
13	-	TRBJ1-2	once	TRBV12-3/TRBV12-4	CASSFVNIHGYTF	TGTGCCAGCAGTTTCGTCAACATCCATGGCTACACCTTC
14	-	TRBJ1-5	-	TRBV27	CASSHRTDNQPQHF	TGTGCCAGCAGCCACCGGACAGATAATCAGCCCCAGCATTTT